This T cell receptor beta chain comes out of a study of blood T cell repertoires in COVID-19. This clone was recorded only once. Original data processing: Estimation of nucleated cell counts relied on the amplification of reference gene primers. Here immunoSEQ multiplex PCR was the method, and the copy in TCRdb shows in-frame clones only, minus some. Clonal size and the V and J genes are those of that table, whereas D and trimming came from the DNA. The table has under 250,000 clones, nearly 90% seen once. This CDR3 comprises 15 residues. J gave up 8 bases and V 5 bases, and 9 bases lay outside the gene matches. Germline values: CDR1 MNHEY, CDR2 SVGAGI.

The sample comprised peripheral blood. The chain employs TRBV6-5 and TRBJ1-6, with 7 bases that match TRBD1. The sequence was collected from a man aged 45-65 years with COVID-19, enrolled during active disease. CDR3 in amino acids: CASSTWTGADSPLHF. CDR3 bases: TGTGCCAGCAGTACCTGGACAGGTGCTGATTCACCCCTCCACTTT.